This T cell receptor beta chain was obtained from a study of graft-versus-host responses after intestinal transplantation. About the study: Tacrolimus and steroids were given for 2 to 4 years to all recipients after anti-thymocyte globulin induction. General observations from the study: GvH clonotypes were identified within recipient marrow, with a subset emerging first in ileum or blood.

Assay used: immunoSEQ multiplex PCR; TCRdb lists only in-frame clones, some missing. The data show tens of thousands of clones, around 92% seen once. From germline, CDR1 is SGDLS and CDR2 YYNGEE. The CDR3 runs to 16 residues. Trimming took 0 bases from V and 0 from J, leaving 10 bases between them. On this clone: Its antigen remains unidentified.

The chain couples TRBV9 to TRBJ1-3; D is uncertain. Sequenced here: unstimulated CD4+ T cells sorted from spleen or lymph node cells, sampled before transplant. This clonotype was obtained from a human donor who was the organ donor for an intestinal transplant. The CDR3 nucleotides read TGTGCCAGCAGCGTAGCTGGAGCGTTCTCTGGAAACACCATATATTTT. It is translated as CASSVAGAFSGNTIYF.